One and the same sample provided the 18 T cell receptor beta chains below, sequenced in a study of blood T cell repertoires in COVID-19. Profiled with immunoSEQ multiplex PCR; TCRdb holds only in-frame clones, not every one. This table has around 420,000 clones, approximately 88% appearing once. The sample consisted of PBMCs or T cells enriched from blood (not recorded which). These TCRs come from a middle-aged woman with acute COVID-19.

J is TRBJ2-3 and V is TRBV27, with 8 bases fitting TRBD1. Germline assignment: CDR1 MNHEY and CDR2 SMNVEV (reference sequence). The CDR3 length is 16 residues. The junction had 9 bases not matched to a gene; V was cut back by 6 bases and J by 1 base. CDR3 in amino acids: CASRSRQGLGTDTQYF. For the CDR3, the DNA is TGTGCCAGCAGATCCAGACAGGGGTTAGGCACAGATACGCAGTATTTT.

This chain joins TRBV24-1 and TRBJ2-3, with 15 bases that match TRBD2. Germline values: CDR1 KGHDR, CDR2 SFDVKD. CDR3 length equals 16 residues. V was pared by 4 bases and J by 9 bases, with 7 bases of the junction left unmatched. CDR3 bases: TGTGCCACCAGTGACCACCGGACTAGCGGGGGGGCCACGCAGTATTTT. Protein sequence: CATSDHRTSGGATQYF.

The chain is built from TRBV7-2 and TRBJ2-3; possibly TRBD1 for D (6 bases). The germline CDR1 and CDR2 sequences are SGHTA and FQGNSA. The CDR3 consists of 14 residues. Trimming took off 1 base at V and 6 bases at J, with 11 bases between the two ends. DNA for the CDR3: TGTGCCAGCAGCTTAGAAGGGGGAGTGGATACGCAGTATTTT. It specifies CASSLEGGVDTQYF.

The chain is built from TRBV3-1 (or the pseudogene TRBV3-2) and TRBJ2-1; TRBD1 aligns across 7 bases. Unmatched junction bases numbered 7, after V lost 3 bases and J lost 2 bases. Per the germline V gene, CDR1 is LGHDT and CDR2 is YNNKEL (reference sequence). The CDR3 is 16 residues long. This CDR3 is CASSQEDRSPYNEQFF. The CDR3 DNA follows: TGTGCCAGCAGCCAGGAGGACAGGTCCCCCTACAATGAGCAGTTCTTC.

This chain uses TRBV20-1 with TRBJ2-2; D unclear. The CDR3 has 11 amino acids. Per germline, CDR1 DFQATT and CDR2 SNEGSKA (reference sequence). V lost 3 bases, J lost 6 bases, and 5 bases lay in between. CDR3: CSARASGELFF. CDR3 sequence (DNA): TGCAGTGCTAGGGCATCCGGGGAGCTGTTTTTT.

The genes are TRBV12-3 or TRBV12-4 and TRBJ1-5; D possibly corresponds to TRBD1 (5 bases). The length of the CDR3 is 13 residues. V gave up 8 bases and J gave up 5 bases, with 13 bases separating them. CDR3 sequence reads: CASQGAVDQPQHF. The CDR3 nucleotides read TGTGCCAGCCAGGGCGCAGTGGATCAGCCCCAGCATTTT.

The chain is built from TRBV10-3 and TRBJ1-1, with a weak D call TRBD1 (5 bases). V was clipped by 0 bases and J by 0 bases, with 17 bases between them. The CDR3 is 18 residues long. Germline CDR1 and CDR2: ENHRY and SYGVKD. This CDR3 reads CAISESLGRGTMNTEAFF. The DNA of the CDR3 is TGTGCCATCAGTGAGTCGTTAGGGAGGGGCACTATGAACACTGAAGCTTTCTTT.

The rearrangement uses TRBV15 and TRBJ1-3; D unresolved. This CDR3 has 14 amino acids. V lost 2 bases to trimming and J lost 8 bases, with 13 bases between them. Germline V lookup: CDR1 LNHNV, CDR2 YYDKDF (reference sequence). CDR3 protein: CATSRPLEVDTIYF. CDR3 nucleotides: TGTGCCACCAGCAGACCCTTAGAGGTGGACACCATATATTTT.

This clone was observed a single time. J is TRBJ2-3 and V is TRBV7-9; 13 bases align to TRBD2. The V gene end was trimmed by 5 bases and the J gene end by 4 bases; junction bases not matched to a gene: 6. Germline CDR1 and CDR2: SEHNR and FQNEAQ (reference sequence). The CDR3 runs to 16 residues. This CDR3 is CASSRHTSGGADTQYF. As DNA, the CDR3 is TGTGCCAGCAGCCGACATACTAGCGGGGGGGCAGATACGCAGTATTTT.

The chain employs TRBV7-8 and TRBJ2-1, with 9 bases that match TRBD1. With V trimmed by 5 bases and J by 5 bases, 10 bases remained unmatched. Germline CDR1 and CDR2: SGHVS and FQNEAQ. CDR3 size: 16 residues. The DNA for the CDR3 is TGTGCCAGCAGCCCCCGGGACAGGGTGATTCACAATGAGCAGTTCTTC. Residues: CASSPRDRVIHNEQFF.

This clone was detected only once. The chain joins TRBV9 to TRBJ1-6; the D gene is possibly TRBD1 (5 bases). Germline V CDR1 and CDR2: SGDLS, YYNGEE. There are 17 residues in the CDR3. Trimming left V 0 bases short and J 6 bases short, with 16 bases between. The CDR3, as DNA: TGTGCCAGCAGCGTAGCTATGACGGGGGTCTCTAATTCACCCCTCCACTTT. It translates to CASSVAMTGVSNSPLHF.

Here the CDR3 DNA reads TGTGCCAGCAGTTCCCCGACGCCCAGGGGAGGGAACACCATATATTTT. This sequence encodes CASSSPTPRGGNTIYF. The chain links TRBV6-5 to TRBJ1-3; possibly TRBD1 for D (6 bases). This CDR3 spans 16 amino acids. Trimming took 4 bases from V and 7 from J, leaving 20 bases between them. Germline values: CDR1 MNHEY, CDR2 SVGAGI.

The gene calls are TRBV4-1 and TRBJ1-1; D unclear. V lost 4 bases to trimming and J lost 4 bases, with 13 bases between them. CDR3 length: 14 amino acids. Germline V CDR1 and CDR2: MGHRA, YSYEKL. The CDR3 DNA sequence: TGCGCCAGCAGCCCCCGCGGGGTAGGCACTGAAGCTTTCTTT. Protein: CASSPRGVGTEAFF.

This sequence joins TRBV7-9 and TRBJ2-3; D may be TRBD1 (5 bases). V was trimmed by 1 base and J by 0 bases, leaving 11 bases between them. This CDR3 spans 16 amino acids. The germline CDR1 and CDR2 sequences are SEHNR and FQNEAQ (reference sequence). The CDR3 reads CASSLGPGSSTDTQYF. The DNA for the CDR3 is TGTGCCAGCAGCTTAGGTCCAGGGTCGAGCACAGATACGCAGTATTTT.

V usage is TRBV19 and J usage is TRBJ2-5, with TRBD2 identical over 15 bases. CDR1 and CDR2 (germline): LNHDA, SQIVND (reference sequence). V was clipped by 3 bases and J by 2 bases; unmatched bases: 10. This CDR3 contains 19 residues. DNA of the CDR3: TGTGCCAGTAGTATCGGGACTAGCGGGGGGTCTTGGGGGCAAGAGACCCAGTACTTC. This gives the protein CASSIGTSGGSWGQETQYF. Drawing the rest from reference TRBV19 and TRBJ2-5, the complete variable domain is DGGITQSPKYLFRKEGQNVTLSCEQNLNHDAMYWYRQDPGQGLRLIYYSQIVNDFQKGDIAEGYSVSREKKESFPLTVTSAQKNPTAFYLCASSIGTSGGSWGQETQYFGPGTRLLVL.

The CDR3 sequence: CASRGAWADTQYF. The CDR3 bases are TGCGCCAGCAGAGGGGCCTGGGCAGATACGCAGTATTTT. The chain links TRBV4-1 to TRBJ2-3, with D possibly being TRBD1 (5 bases). CDR1 is MGHRA, CDR2 YSYEKL, per germline. The CDR3 has 13 amino acids. The germline V and J ends were trimmed by 6 bases and 4 bases, with 11 bases remaining between them.

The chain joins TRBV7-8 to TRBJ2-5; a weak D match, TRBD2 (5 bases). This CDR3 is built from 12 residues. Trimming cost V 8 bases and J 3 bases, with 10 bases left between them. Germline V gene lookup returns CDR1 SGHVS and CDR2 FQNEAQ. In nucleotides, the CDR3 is TGTGCCAGCGCCCGGGGTGAAGAGACCCAGTACTTC. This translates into CASARGEETQYF.

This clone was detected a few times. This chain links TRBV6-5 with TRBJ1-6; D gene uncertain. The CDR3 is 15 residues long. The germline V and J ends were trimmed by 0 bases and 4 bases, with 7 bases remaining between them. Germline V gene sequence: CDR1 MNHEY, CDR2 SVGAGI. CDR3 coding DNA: TGTGCCAGCAGTTACTCGTATCAGTATAATTCACCCCTCCACTTT. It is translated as CASSYSYQYNSPLHF.